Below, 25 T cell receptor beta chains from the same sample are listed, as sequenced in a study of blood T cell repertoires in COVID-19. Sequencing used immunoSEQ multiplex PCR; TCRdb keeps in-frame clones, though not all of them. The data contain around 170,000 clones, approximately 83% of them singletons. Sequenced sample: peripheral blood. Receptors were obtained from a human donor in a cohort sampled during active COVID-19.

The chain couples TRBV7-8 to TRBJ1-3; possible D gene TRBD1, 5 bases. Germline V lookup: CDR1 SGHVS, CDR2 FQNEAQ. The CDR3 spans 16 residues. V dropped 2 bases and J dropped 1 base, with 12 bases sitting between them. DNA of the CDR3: TGTGCCAGCAGCTTAAATACGGCAGGGTCTGGAAACACCATATATTTT. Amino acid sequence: CASSLNTAGSGNTIYF.

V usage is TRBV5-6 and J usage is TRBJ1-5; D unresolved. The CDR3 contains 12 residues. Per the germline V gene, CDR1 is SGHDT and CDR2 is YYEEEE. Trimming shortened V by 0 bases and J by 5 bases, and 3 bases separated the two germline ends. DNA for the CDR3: TGTGCCAGCAGCTTGGCCGATCAGCCCCAGCATTTT. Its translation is CASSLADQPQHF. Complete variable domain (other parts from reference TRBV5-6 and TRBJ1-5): DAGVTQSPTHLIKTRGQQVTLRCSPKSGHDTVSWYQQALGQGPQFIFQYYEEEERQRGNFPDRFSGHQFPNYSSELNVNALLLGDSALYLCASSLADQPQHFGDGTRLSIL.

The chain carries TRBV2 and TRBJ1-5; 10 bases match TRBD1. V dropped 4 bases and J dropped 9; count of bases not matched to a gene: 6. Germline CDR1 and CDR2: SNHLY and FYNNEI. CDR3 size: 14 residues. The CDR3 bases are TGTGCCAGCAGTGGGGGACAGGGGCGGGGGCCCCAGCATTTT. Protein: CASSGGQGRGPQHF.

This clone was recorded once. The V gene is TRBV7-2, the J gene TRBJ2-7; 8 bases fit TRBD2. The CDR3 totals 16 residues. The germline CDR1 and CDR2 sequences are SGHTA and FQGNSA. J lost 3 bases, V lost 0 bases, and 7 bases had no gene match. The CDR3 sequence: CASSLAASGRIYEQYF. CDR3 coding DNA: TGTGCCAGCAGCTTAGCGGCCAGCGGGAGAATCTACGAGCAGTACTTC.

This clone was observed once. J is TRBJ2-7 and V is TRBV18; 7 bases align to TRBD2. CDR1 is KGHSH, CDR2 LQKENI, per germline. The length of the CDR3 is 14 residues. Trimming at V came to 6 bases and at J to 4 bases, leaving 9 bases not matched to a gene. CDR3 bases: TGTGCCAGCTCTCCCGGGACTACAGAGTACGAGCAGTACTTC. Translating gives CASSPGTTEYEQYF.

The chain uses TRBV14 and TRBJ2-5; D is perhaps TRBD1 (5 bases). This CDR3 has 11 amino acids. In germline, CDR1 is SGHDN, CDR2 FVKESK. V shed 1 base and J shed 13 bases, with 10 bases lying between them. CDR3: CASSQGGPRYF. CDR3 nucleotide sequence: TGTGCCAGCAGCCAAGGGGGCCCGAGGTACTTC. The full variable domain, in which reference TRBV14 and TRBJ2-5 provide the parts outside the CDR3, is EAGVTQFPSHSVIEKGQTVTLRCDPISGHDNLYWYRRVMGKEIKFLLHFVKESKQDESGMPNNRFLAERTGGTYSTLKVQPAELEDSGVYFCASSQGGPRYFGPGTRLLVL.

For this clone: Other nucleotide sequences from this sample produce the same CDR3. The chain's CDR3 is CASSPDRNYGYTF. DNA for the CDR3: TGTGCCAGCTCTCCGGACAGGAACTATGGCTACACCTTC. V is TRBV18 and J is TRBJ1-2, with 7 bases identical to TRBD1. The CDR3 loop spans 13 amino acids. J was trimmed by 2 bases and V by 6 bases; bases with no gene match: 3. Germline V gene data show CDR1 as KGHSH and CDR2 as LQKENI.

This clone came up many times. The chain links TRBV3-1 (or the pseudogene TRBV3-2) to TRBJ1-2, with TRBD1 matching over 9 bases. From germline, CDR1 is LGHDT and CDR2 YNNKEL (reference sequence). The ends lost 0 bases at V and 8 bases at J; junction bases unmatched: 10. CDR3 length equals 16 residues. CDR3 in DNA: TGTGCCAGCAGCCAAGAGGCCTTACAGGGGGCGCTGGGCTACACCTTC. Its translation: CASSQEALQGALGYTF.

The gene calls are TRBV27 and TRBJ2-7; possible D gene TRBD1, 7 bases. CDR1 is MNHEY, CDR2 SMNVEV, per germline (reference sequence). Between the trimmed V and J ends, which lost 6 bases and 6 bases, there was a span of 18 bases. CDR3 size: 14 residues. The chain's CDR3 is CASSIQGFGGEQYF. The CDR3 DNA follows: TGTGCCAGCAGCATACAGGGGTTCGGGGGCGAGCAGTACTTC.

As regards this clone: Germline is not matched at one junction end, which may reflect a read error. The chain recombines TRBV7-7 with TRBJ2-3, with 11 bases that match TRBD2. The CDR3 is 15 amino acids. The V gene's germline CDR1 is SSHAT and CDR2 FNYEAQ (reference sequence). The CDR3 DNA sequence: TGTGCTAGCAGCTTAGCGGGGGGGAGCACAGATACGCAGTATTTT. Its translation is CASSLAGGSTDTQYF.

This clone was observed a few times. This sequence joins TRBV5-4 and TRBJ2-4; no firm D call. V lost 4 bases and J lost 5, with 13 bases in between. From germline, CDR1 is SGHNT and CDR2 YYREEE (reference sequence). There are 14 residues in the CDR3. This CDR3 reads CASSPSLSENIQYF. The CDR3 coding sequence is TGTGCCAGCAGCCCAAGCCTCTCCGAAAACATTCAGTACTTC.

Here the CDR3 reads CASSPGTDYGYTF. The CDR3 DNA is TGTGCCAGCTCACCCGGGACTGACTATGGCTACACCTTC. The chain uses TRBV18 and TRBJ1-2, with D possibly matching TRBD1 (5 bases). The length of the CDR3 is 13 residues. With 3 bases removed from V and 3 bases from J, the gap between germline ends came to 8 bases. Germline-derived CDR1 and CDR2 are KGHSH and LQKENI. The full variable domain, in which reference TRBV18 and TRBJ1-2 provide the parts outside the CDR3, is NAGVMQNPRHLVRRRGQEARLRCSPMKGHSHVYWYRQLPEEGLKFMVYLQKENIIDESGMPKERFSAEFPKEGPSILRIQQVVRGDSAAYFCASSPGTDYGYTFGSGTRLTVV.

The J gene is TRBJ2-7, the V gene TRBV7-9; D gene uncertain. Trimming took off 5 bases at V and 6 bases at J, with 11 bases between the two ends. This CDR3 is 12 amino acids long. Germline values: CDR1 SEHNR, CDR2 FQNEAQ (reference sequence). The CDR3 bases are TGTGCCAGCAGCCCCCCGGGTTCCGAGCAGTACTTC. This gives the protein CASSPPGSEQYF.

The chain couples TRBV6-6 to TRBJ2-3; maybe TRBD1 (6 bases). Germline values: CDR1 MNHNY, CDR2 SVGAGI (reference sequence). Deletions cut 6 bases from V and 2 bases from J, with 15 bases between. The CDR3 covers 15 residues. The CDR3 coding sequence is TGTGCCAGCAGCCCCGACAGGATGGTCACAGATACGCAGTATTTT. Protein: CASSPDRMVTDTQYF.

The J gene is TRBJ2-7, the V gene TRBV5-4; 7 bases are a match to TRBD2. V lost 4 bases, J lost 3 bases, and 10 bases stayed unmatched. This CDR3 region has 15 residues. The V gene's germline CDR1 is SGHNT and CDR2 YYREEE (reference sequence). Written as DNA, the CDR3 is TGTGCCAGCAGCCCCTCTCCGGGAGGATACTACGAGCAGTACTTC. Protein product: CASSPSPGGYYEQYF.

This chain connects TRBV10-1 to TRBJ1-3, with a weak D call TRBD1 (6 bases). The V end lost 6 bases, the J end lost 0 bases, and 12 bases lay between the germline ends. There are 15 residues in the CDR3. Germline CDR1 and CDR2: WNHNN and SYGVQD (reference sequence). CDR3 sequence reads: CASSTGTYSGNTIYF. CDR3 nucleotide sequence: TGCGCCAGCAGCACCGGGACATACTCTGGAAACACCATATATTTT.

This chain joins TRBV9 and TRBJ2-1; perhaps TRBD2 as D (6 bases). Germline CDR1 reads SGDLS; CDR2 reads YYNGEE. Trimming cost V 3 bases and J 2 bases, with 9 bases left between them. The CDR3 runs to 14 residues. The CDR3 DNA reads TGTGCCAGCAGCGGGGGGGTGGCCTACAATGAGCAGTTCTTC. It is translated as CASSGGVAYNEQFF.

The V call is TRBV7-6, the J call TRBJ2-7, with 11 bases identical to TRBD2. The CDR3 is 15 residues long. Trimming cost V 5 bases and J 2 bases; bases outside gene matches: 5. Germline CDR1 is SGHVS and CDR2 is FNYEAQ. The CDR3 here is CASSRGLAGTYEQYF. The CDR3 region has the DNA TGTGCCAGCAGCCGTGGACTAGCGGGTACCTACGAGCAGTACTTC.

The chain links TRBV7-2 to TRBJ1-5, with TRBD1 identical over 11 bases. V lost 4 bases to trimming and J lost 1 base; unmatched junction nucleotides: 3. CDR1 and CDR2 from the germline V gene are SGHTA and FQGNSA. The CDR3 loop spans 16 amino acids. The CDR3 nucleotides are TGTGCCAGCAGCTCTGGGGACAGGGGGAGCAATCAGCCCCAGCATTTT. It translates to CASSSGDRGSNQPQHF.

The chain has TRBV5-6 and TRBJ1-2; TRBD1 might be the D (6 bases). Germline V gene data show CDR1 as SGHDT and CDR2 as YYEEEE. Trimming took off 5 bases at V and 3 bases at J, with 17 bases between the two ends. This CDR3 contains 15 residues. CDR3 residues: CASSRRGRGDYGYTF. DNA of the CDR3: TGTGCCAGCAGTAGGAGGGGGAGGGGAGACTATGGCTACACCTTC. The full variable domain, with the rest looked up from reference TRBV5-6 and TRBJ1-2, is DAGVTQSPTHLIKTRGQQVTLRCSPKSGHDTVSWYQQALGQGPQFIFQYYEEEERQRGNFPDRFSGHQFPNYSSELNVNALLLGDSALYLCASSRRGRGDYGYTFGSGTRLTVV.

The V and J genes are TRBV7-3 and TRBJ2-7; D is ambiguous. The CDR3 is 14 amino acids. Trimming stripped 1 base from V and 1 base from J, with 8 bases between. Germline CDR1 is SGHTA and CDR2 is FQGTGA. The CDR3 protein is CASSLMGSSYEQYF. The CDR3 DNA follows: TGTGCCAGCAGCTTAATGGGCAGTTCCTACGAGCAGTACTTC.

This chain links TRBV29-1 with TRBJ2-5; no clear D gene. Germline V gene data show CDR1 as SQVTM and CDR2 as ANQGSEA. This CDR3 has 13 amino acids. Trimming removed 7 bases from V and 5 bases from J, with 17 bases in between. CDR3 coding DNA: TGCAGCGCAGAACGTCCGGTCTTGGAGACCCAGTACTTC. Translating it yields CSAERPVLETQYF.

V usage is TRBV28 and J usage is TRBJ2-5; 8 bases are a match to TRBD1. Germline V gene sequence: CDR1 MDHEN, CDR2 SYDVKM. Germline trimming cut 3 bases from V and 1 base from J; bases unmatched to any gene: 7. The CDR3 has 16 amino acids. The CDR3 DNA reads TGTGCCAGCAGTTTGGGTAACACAGGGGGCCAAGAGACCCAGTACTTC. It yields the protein CASSLGNTGGQETQYF.

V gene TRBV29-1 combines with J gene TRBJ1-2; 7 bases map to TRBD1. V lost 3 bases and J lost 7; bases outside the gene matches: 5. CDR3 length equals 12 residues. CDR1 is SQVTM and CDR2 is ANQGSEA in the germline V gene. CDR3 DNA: TGCAGCGTTGACTCAGGGGGAAGTGGCTACACCTTC. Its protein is CSVDSGGSGYTF.

The CDR3 reads CASSLAVPRGGWEQYF. CDR3 DNA sequence: TGTGCCAGCAGCTTAGCGGTTCCGCGGGGGGGTTGGGAGCAGTACTTC. The chain recombines TRBV7-9 with TRBJ2-7, with TRBD2 matching 9 bases. The junction had 10 bases not matched to a gene; V was cut back by 0 bases and J by 7 bases. Germline V gene sequence: CDR1 SEHNR, CDR2 FQNEAQ (reference sequence). The CDR3 loop spans 16 amino acids.